This T cell receptor (beta chain) was retrieved from a study of blood T cell repertoires in COVID-19. As for the study in general: COVID-19 samples collected from the United States, Italy and Spain covered acute and convalescent phases. Nucleic acid was either cDNA or gDNA, and it came from T cells, B-cell-depleted T cells, or PBMCs.

TCRdb's table, derived via immunoSEQ multiplex PCR, lists solely in-frame clones and lacks some. The data hold about 270,000 clones, with about nine tenths observed a single time. CDR1 is MNHEY and CDR2 is SVGAGI in the germline V gene. The ends were cut back, 6 bases at V and 7 bases at J, with 12 bases in the middle. The CDR3 has 12 amino acids. This clone was seen at least ten times. Study members were between about 18 and 95 years old and lived in some 22 US regions. The source of this sequence is a woman aged 18 to 35 who had recovered from COVID-19. What was sequenced was PBMCs or T cells enriched from blood (not recorded which). The V gene is TRBV6-5, the J gene TRBJ1-2, with D possibly being TRBD1 (6 bases). The chain's CDR3 is CASRGTYSGYTF. The DNA of the CDR3 is TGTGCCAGCAGGGGGACATATAGTGGCTACACCTTC.